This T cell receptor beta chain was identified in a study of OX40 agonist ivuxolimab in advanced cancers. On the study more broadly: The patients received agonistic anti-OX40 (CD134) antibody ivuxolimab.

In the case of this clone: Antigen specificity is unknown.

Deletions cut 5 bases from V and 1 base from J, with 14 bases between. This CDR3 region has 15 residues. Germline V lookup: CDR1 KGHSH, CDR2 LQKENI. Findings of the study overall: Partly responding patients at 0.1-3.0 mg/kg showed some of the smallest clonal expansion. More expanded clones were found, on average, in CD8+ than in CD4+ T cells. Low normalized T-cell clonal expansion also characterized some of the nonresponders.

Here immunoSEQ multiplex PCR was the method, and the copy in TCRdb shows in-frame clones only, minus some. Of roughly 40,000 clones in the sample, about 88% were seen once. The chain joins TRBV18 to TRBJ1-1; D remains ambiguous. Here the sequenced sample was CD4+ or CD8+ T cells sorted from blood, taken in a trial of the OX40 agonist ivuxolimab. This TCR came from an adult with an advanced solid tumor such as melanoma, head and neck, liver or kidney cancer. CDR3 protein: CASSERPAPNTEAFF. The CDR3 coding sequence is TGTGCCAGCTCAGAGCGACCGGCACCGAACACTGAAGCTTTCTTT.